This paragraph reports one T cell receptor beta chain. This specimen belongs to a study of blood T cell repertoires in COVID-19. The V end lost 5 bases, the J end lost 2 bases, and 13 bases lay between the germline ends. From germline, CDR1 is SGHAT and CDR2 FQNNGV. The CDR3 has 14 amino acids. Profiled with immunoSEQ multiplex PCR; TCRdb holds only in-frame clones, not every one. The sample comprises tens of thousands of clones, 86% of which are singletons, and almost 4.5% rests with the top ten. The sequenced sample consisted of peripheral blood. The rearrangement joins TRBV11-2 to TRBJ2-7, with unresolved D. The source is a man aged 45-60 years with active COVID-19. CDR3 bases: TGTGCCAGCAGCCCCCGTCACAGAGCCTACGAGCAGTACTTC. The encoded protein is CASSPRHRAYEQYF.